This T cell receptor (beta chain) was identified during a study of Ad26.COV2.S vaccination and SARS-CoV-2 variants. Only a few counts were recorded for this clone. Only in-frame clones appear in the TCRdb table, and some are missing; sequencing was by immunoSEQ multiplex PCR. There are approximately 280,000 clones in the sample; approximately 89% occur only once, and about 3.6% lies in the top ten. Treatment of the sample: approximately 18 received Ad26.COV2.S at low or high dose, single or two shots; 5 received placebo; per-sample allocation not given. Repertoires come from day 63 after the first vaccine or placebo injection. The CDR3 is made up of 13 amino acids. Between the trimmed V and J ends, which lost 6 bases and 1 base, there was a span of 10 bases. Germline V CDR1 and CDR2: MNHEY, SVGAGI.

Sequenced material: peripheral blood, taken in a trial of Ad26.COV2.S vaccine versus placebo. This receptor was taken from a person between 18 and 59 years old who received the Ad26.COV2.S COVID-19 vaccine or a placebo. The chain uses TRBV6-5 and TRBJ2-7; TRBD1 might be the D (6 bases). CDR3 DNA: TGTGCCAGCAGGAAGACAGGATCCTACGAGCAGTACTTC. It yields the protein CASRKTGSYEQYF.